This T cell receptor beta chain was documented in a study of blood T cell repertoires in COVID-19 (dated by TCRdb to 2018 to 2021). Some background on the complete study: Samples from collaborators originated in the United States, Italy and Spain and spanned both the acute and convalescent phases of COVID-19. Deeply sampled blood TCRbeta repertoires from subjects exposed to, actively infected with, or recovered from COVID-19 were included in the dataset. A de-identified subject ID, COVID-19 status, age in years and sex were almost always included in the sample metadata. The prospective study material was composed of cDNA or gDNA derived from T cells, B-cell-depleted T cells, or PBMCs. Where HLA class I and class II types were available, the types were taken from metadata supplied by the sample provider, not from assay-based typing. The samples were drawn from two sources: the first 160 participants of the ongoing ImmuneRACE study, and fewer than 1,500 subjects contributed by 6 global collaborators. The repertoires were made available in a free public database intended to serve as a resource for research on the immune response to SARS-CoV-2.

General findings and caveats noted by the study authors: Clinical and demographic metadata were provided uncurated, with the amount varying by source and participant.

About this clone: Its antigen has not been determined. One base away there is no much larger clone; base qualities are not given.

TCRbeta CDR3 regions were amplified from genomic DNA by means of the immunoSEQ Assay, a bias-controlled multiplex PCR. In the authors' own workflow: Within the assay, amplification of reference gene primers was used to estimate how many nucleated cells each sample contained. To quantify the absolute abundance of each unique TCRbeta CDR3 rearrangement, sequence reads were collapsed and filtered. For each sample, productive Simpson clonality was calculated as the square root of Simpson's diversity index over productive rearrangements. TCRdb stores this immuneACCESS table with in-frame sequences only. Part of the clones is absent; in the studies checked, under half of the shortfall reflects unresolved V genes, and no reason is known for the rest. V and J calls and clone size come straight from that table; D and trimming were deduced from the DNA. The sample table records about 260,000 clones; approximately 88% of these occur just once. Approximately 1.2% of the sample is held by the ten biggest clonotypes.

Sequences SGHTA (CDR1) and FQGNSA (CDR2) are obtained from the germline V gene. A distance of 14 bases separates the germline ends of V and J, which lose 4 bases and 5 bases respectively. The CDR3 runs 14 amino acids, cysteine and phenylalanine included. The kept DNA is CDR3 alone, 42 bases in frame from the first base. In the prospective study, participants were about 18 to 100 years old, resided in about two dozen geographic areas of the United States, and were enrolled through a virtual design. Cohort assignment in the prospective study relied on participant-reported clinical history from a screening survey and a study questionnaire. Each participant in the prospective study had whole blood, serum and a nasopharyngeal or oropharyngeal swab collected by mobile phlebotomists. Over an approximately two-month period, participants in the prospective study had the option of providing additional blood draws and questionnaires. Blood samples from the prospective study were shipped frozen or at room temperature prior to DNA extraction.

The rearrangement joined TRBV7-2 to TRBJ2-5; the D gene is possibly TRBD2, with 5 bases matching. The receptor comes from a woman in her forties with acute COVID-19. The sequencing input was PBMCs or T cells enriched from blood (not recorded which). The sequenced DNA: TGTGCCAGCAGCTCAATATTTGGGGAGGAGACCCAGTACTTC. Its translation reads: CASSSIFGEETQYF.